This is a list of T cell receptor beta chains from one sample in a study of T cell responses to AZD1222 COVID-19 vaccine. The table came from immunoSEQ multiplex PCR; TCRdb's copy has only in-frame clones and leaves some out. The table shows some 130,000 clones, with roughly 85% occurring only once. Sequenced material: peripheral blood, taken on day 0 of MenACWY control vaccination. These receptor sequences come from an adult in good health. Both conserved end residues are trimmed from each CDR3.

TRBV24-1	TRBJ2-2	ATSDLLPNGELF
TRBV30	TRBJ1-3	ACTGGSGNTIY
TRBV10-3	TRBJ2-7	AISSGTYEQY
TRBV5-5	TRBJ2-7	ASSLDWRQNLPSYEQY
TRBV6-1	TRBJ2-7	ASSERTSGRLSYEQY
TRBV5-1	TRBJ1-3	ASSSTTGIGNTIY
TRBV7-9	TRBJ2-7	ASSKAGTQGYEQY
TRBV3-1/TRBV3-2	TRBJ2-7	ASSQGKGRGPYEQY
TRBV30	TRBJ1-6	AWSATGISYNSPLH
TRBV18	TRBJ2-4	ASSRQGTRPLIAKNIQY
TRBV19	TRBJ2-1	ASSILRGRAGEQF
TRBV5-1	TRBJ2-1	ASSLASGTSNEQF
TRBV18	TRBJ2-5	ASSPQGAQETQY